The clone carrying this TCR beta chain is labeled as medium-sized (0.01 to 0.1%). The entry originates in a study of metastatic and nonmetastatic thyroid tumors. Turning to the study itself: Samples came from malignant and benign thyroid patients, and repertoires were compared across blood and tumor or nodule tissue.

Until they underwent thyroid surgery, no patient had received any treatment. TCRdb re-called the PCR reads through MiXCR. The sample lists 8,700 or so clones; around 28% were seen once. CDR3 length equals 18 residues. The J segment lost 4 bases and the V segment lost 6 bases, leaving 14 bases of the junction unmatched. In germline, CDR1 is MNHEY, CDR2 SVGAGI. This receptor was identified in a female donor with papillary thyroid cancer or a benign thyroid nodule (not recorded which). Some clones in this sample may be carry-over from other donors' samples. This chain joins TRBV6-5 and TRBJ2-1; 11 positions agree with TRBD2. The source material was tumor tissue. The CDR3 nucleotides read TGTGCCAGCAGCCCCGGGACTAGCGGAGGGGGGGTTTACAATGAGCAGTTCTTC. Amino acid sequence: CASSPGTSGGGVYNEQFF.